This T cell receptor (beta chain) was documented in a study of metastatic and nonmetastatic thyroid tumors. Across the study: Repertoire comparison spanned blood and tumor or nodule tissue of malignant and benign thyroid patients.

TCRdb re-processed the PCR reads through MiXCR. Of 20,000 to 25,000 clones in the sample, around 15% were seen once. This clone showed up many times. CDR1 and CDR2 (germline): MNHEY, SMNVEV (reference sequence). The CDR3 totals 17 residues. The V gene lost 0 bases and the J gene lost 4 bases, with 15 bases spanning the gap. Thyroid surgery took place with no prior treatment in any patient. The sequence was obtained from a female donor with papillary thyroid cancer or a benign thyroid nodule (not recorded which). Some clones in this sample may be carry-over from other donors' samples. Sequences were obtained from blood. J is TRBJ2-2 and V is TRBV27; no firm D call. CDR3 sequence: CASSLSRLGGFTGELFF. In DNA, the CDR3 is TGTGCCAGCAGTTTATCAAGACTGGGTGGGTTCACCGGGGAGCTGTTTTTT.